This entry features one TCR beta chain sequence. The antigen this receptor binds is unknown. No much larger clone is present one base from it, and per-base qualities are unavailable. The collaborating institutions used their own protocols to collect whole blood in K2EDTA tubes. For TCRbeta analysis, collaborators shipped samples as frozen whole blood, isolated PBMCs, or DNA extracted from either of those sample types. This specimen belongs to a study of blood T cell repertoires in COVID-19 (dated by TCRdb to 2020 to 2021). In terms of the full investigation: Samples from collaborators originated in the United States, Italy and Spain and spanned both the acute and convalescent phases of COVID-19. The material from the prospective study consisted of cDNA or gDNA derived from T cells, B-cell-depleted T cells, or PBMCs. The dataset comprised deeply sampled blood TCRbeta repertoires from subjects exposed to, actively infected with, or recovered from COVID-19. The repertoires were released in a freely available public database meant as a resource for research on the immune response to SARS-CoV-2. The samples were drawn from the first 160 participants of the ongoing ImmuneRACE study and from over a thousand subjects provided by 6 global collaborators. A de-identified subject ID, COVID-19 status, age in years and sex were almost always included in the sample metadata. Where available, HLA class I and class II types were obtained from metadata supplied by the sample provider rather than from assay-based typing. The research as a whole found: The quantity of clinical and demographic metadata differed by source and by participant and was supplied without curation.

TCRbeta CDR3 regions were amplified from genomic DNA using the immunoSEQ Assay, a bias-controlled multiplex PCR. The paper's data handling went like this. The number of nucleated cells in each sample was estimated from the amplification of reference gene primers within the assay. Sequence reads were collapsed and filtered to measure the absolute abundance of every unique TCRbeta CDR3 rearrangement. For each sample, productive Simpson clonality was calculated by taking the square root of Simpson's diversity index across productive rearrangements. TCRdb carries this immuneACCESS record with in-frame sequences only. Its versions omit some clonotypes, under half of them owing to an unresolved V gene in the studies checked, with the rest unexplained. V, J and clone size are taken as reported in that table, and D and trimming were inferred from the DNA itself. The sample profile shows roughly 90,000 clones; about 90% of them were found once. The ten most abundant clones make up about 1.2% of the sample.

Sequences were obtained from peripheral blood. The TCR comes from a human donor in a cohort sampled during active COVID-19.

The DNA reads as follows: TGTGCCAGTGGCCCGACTAGCGGGAGGAGGCAGACCCAGTACTTC. This sequence encodes CASGPTSGRRQTQYF. The receptor chain draws on TRBV19 and TRBJ2-5, with TRBD2 identical over 13 junction bases. The V end gives up 8 bases and the J end 6 bases, leaving 9 bases in the junction not matched to a gene. Its CDR3 holds 15 amino acids, cysteine through phenylalanine. Only CDR3 DNA is held: 45 bases, read in frame from base 1. CDR1 is given as LNHDA and CDR2 as SQIVND, both from the germline V gene (reference sequence). The CDR3 plus the reference TRBV19 and TRBJ2-5 genes for the other parts give the full variable domain: DGGITQSPKYLFRKEGQNVTLSCEQNLNHDAMYWYRQDPGQGLRLIYYSQIVNDFQKGDIAEGYSVSREKKESFPLTVTSAQKNPTAFYLCASGPTSGRRQTQYFGPGTRLLVL.